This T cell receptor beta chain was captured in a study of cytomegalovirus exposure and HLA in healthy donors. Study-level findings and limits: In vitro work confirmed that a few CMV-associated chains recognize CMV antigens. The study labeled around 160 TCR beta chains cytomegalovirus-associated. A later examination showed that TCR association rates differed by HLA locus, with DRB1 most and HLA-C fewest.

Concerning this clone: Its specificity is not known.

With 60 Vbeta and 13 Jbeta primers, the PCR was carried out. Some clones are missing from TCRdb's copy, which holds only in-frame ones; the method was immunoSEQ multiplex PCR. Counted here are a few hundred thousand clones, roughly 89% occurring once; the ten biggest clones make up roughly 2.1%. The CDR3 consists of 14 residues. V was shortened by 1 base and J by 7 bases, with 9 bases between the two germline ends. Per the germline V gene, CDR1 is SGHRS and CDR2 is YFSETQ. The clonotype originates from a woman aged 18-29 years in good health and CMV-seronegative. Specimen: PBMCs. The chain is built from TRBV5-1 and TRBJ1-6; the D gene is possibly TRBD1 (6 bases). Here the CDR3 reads CASSLSQGNSPLHF. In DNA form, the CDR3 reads TGCGCCAGCAGCTTGTCTCAGGGGAATTCACCCCTCCACTTT. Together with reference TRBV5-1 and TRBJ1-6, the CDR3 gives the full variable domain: KAGVTQTPRYLIKTRGQQVTLSCSPISGHRSVSWYQQTPGQGLQFLFEYFSETQRNKGNFPGRFSGRQFSNSRSEMNVSTLELGDSALYLCASSLSQGNSPLHFGNGTRLTVT.